These T cell receptor beta chains were read from a single sample in a study of shared clonotypes between healthy human individuals. Some clones are missing from TCRdb's copy, which holds only in-frame ones; the method was immunoSEQ multiplex PCR. This sample has some 1 million clones, with 70% to 80% found just once. Source material: memory CD4+ T cells sorted from blood. The origin of the receptors is a young man in good health. Each CDR3 is given without its conserved first and last residue. The order of the fields is J gene, V gene, CDR3 protein.

J: TRBJ2-7; V: TRBV7-2; CDR3: ASSSLGSYEQY
J: TRBJ1-5; V: TRBV6-1; CDR3: ASSEVAGRQPQH
J: TRBJ2-6; V: TRBV9; CDR3: ASTPSGVPPGANVLT
J: TRBJ1-3; V: TRBV30; CDR3: AWSSGWENTIY
J: TRBJ1-6; V: TRBV27; CDR3: ASNRGGTSYNSPLH
J: TRBJ1-2; V: TRBV18; CDR3: ASSNPFNYGYT
J: TRBJ2-2; V: TRBV4-3; CDR3: ASSLLPGVANTGELF
J: TRBJ2-7; V: TRBV30; CDR3: AWSVHGGNYEQY
J: TRBJ2-2; V: TRBV5-1; CDR3: ASSLAVQQNTGELF
J: TRBJ2-3; V: TRBV5-6; CDR3: ASSLGAPEITDTQY
J: TRBJ1-3; V: TRBV21-1; CDR3: ASSKDPRVSGNTIY
J: TRBJ2-2; V: TRBV18; CDR3: ASSRGQGERENTGELF
J: TRBJ2-1; V: TRBV5-4; CDR3: ASSNGRQGGEQF
J: TRBJ1-3; V: TRBV6-5; CDR3: ASRSPELSGNTIY
J: TRBJ2-3; V: TRBV6-1; CDR3: ASSVQGVVTDTQY
J: TRBJ1-5; V: TRBV5-6; CDR3: ASSPTGVNQPQH
J: TRBJ1-5; V: TRBV19; CDR3: ASMWGINSNQPQH
J: TRBJ2-3; V: TRBV5-1; CDR3: ASSLGVSGRFDTQY
J: TRBJ2-5; V: TRBV28; CDR3: ASSLPVQETQY
J: TRBJ2-5; V: TRBV5-5; CDR3: ASIRGPDRETQY
J: TRBJ2-1; V: TRBV5-6; CDR3: ASSRYLWGQF
J: TRBJ2-1; V: TRBV30; CDR3: AWSRGGEYNEQF
J: TRBJ2-3; V: TRBV11-1; CDR3: ASSLAGGPGTDTQY
J: TRBJ2-1; V: TRBV5-1; CDR3: ASSLGDSSYNEQF
J: TRBJ2-7; V: TRBV9; CDR3: ASSVDLRENEQY